One sample yielded the 2 T cell receptor beta chains listed below, sequenced in a study of T cell responses to AZD1222 COVID-19 vaccine. Here immunoSEQ multiplex PCR was the method, and the copy in TCRdb shows in-frame clones only, minus some. Here the sample spans approximately 150,000 clones, about 92% being singletons. This specimen was peripheral blood, taken on day 0 of AZD1222 vaccination. These receptors were collected from an adult in good health.

The chain links TRBV5-1 to TRBJ1-1, with 7 bases aligning to TRBD1. Germline V gene sequence: CDR1 SGHRS, CDR2 YFSETQ. The CDR3 runs to 13 residues. V shed 4 bases and J 3 bases; nucleotides not matched to a gene: 3. CDR3 DNA sequence: TGCGCCAGCAGCGTACAGGGGTACACTGAAGCTTTCTTT. Its protein product is CASSVQGYTEAFF. Full variable domain (rest looked up from reference TRBV5-1 and TRBJ1-1): KAGVTQTPRYLIKTRGQQVTLSCSPISGHRSVSWYQQTPGQGLQFLFEYFSETQRNKGNFPGRFSGRQFSNSRSEMNVSTLELGDSALYLCASSVQGYTEAFFGQGTRLTVV.

This clone occurred a few times. This chain links TRBV19 with TRBJ2-5; D unclear. Germline CDR1 and CDR2: LNHDA and SQIVND (reference sequence). V lost 7 bases and J lost 5, with 14 bases in between. The CDR3 has 13 amino acids. The CDR3 loop is CASTTTLGETQYF. The CDR3, as DNA: TGTGCCAGTACCACCACTCTGGGGGAGACCCAGTACTTC.